This TCR beta chain was captured by sequencing in a study of cytomegalovirus exposure and HLA in healthy donors. Concerning this clone: Its antigen is currently unknown. The same CDR3 is also encoded by other DNA sequences in this sample.

Study-level results: Altogether, 170 or so TCR beta chains were recorded as cytomegalovirus-associated. In a later analysis, CMV-associated beta chains were mostly HLA-associated, it appeared. Later findings reportedly placed an Asian-associated ancestry cluster below the roughly 660-donor mean for N-insertions. An analysis that was carried out later associated 17,000 or so TCR beta sequences with HLA alleles at 0.05 false discovery rate.

The CDR3 covers 15 residues. J was trimmed by 0 bases and V by 4 bases; bases with no gene match: 4. Germline CDR1 reads SGHRS; CDR2 reads YFSETQ. 13 Jbeta primers and 60 Vbeta primers were used for the PCR. Assay: immunoSEQ multiplex PCR; the TCRdb copy retains only in-frame clones and omits some. The table has approximately 110,000 clones, about 76% seen once. V and J are TRBV5-1 and TRBJ1-5; 7 bases are shared with TRBD1. The sequence derives from an older woman in good health and CMV-seropositive. Sequenced: PBMCs. This CDR3 is CASSATGDSNQPQHF. As DNA, the CDR3 is TGCGCCAGCAGCGCTACAGGGGATAGCAATCAGCCCCAGCATTTT.